The 20 T cell receptor beta chains below all came from one sample that was sequenced in a study of cytomegalovirus exposure and HLA in healthy donors. Primers: 60 Vbeta forward and 13 Jbeta reverse. Profiled with immunoSEQ multiplex PCR; TCRdb holds only in-frame clones, not every one. The data show some 270,000 clones, with 80% seen just once and about 0.29% held by the top ten. Sample: PBMCs. The receptor source for this set is a girl aged 2 to 10 in good health and CMV-seronegative.

As to this clone: Other DNA sequences in the same sample also yield this CDR3. The J gene is TRBJ2-5, the V gene TRBV20-1; D is unresolved. Germline values: CDR1 DFQATT, CDR2 SNEGSKA (reference sequence). CDR3 length equals 11 residues. Between the trimmed V and J ends, which lost 2 bases and 4 bases, there was a span of 5 bases. Here the CDR3 DNA reads TGCAGTGCTAGACTCCTAGAGACCCAGTACTTC. It is translated as CSARLLETQYF.

CDR3 coding DNA: TGTGCCAGCAGCGGGACAGGGATGAACACTGAAGCTTTCTTT. Its translation is CASSGTGMNTEAFF. This sequence joins TRBV27 and TRBJ1-1, with 9 bases matching TRBD1. V lost 6 bases to trimming and J lost 0 bases; unmatched junction nucleotides: 2. CDR1 and CDR2 (germline): MNHEY, SMNVEV (reference sequence). The CDR3 consists of 14 residues.

This rearrangement joins TRBV6-5 to TRBJ2-3; tentative D call: TRBD1 (6 bases). The CDR3 is 14 amino acids. The ends were cut back, 5 bases at V and 4 bases at J, with 13 bases in the middle. In germline, CDR1 is MNHEY, CDR2 SVGAGI. In nucleotides, the CDR3 is TGTGCCAGCAGTAGGACAGACCTGCCAGATACGCAGTATTTT. This translates into CASSRTDLPDTQYF.

The rearrangement uses TRBV7-3 and TRBJ2-1, with 8 bases fitting TRBD2. Germline loops: CDR1 SGHTA, CDR2 FQGTGA. The CDR3 sequence is 16 residues long. After removal of 5 bases from V and 5 bases from J, the junction contained 11 bases not matched to a gene. CDR3 sequence: CASSLAQGLGHNEQFF. CDR3 in DNA: TGTGCCAGCAGCCTCGCCCAGGGACTAGGGCACAATGAGCAGTTCTTC.

V gene TRBV4-1 combines with J gene TRBJ2-1; possible D gene TRBD2, 6 bases. This CDR3 is 17 amino acids long. CDR1 MGHRA and CDR2 YSYEKL come from the germline V gene. V gave up 1 base and J gave up 6 bases, with 19 bases separating them. The CDR3 sequence: CASSQAFRGGQVNEQFF. The CDR3 DNA reads as TGCGCCAGCAGCCAAGCATTTCGCGGAGGGCAGGTCAATGAGCAGTTCTTC.

For this clone: Other DNA sequences in this sample translate to the same CDR3. The rearrangement links TRBV5-1 to TRBJ2-5, with D uncertain. Germline values: CDR1 SGHRS, CDR2 YFSETQ. The CDR3 runs 13 residues. The ends were cut back, 0 bases at V and 1 base at J, with 4 bases in the middle. CDR3 residues: CASSLGSQETQYF. The DNA of the CDR3 is TGCGCCAGCAGCTTGGGCAGCCAAGAGACCCAGTACTTC. Together with reference TRBV5-1 and TRBJ2-5, the CDR3 gives the full variable domain: KAGVTQTPRYLIKTRGQQVTLSCSPISGHRSVSWYQQTPGQGLQFLFEYFSETQRNKGNFPGRFSGRQFSNSRSEMNVSTLELGDSALYLCASSLGSQETQYFGPGTRLLVL.

CDR3 protein: CASSEASPGKQYF. CDR3 coding DNA: TGTGCCAGCAGTGAAGCGAGTCCAGGGAAGCAGTATTTT. The chain recombines TRBV2 with TRBJ2-3, with D maybe TRBD1 (5 bases). The CDR3 loop spans 13 amino acids. Germline lookup yields CDR1 SNHLY and CDR2 FYNNEI. Trimming removed 0 bases at V and 11 bases at J, with 12 bases between.

The gene calls are TRBV6-6 and TRBJ1-1, with D perhaps TRBD1 (5 bases). V shed 4 bases and J shed 6 bases, with 9 bases lying between them. Germline CDR1 and CDR2: MNHNY and SVGAGI (reference sequence). The CDR3 has 12 residues. CDR3 in DNA: TGTGCCAGCAGTTCAGGGAGGCCTGAAGCTTTCTTT. Its protein is CASSSGRPEAFF.

CDR3 loop: CASSTRAYEQYF. The DNA of the CDR3 is TGTGCCAGTAGTACCCGCGCCTACGAGCAGTACTTC. The chain joins TRBV19 to TRBJ2-7, with unresolved D. Germline values: CDR1 LNHDA, CDR2 SQIVND (reference sequence). The CDR3 spans 12 residues. Trimming cost V 4 bases and J 2 bases, with 6 bases left between them.

J is TRBJ2-1 and V is TRBV30, with 12 bases fitting TRBD2. There are 14 residues in the CDR3. Losses at the gene ends were 5 bases for V and 6 bases for J; bases not matched to a gene: 5. Germline V CDR1 and CDR2: GTSNPN, SVGIG (reference sequence). CDR3 nucleotides: TGTGCCTGGGGGCCGGGACTAGCGGGCAATGAGCAGTTCTTC. It translates to CAWGPGLAGNEQFF. Based on the CDR3 plus reference TRBV30 and TRBJ2-1, the full variable domain is SQTIHQWPATLVQPVGSPLSLECTVEGTSNPNLYWYRQAAGRGLQLLFYSVGIGQISSEVPQNLSASRPQDRQFILSSKKLLLSDSGFYLCAWGPGLAGNEQFFGPGTRLTVL.

The V call is TRBV27, the J call TRBJ2-7; TRBD1 matches at 11 bases. This CDR3 has 15 amino acids. The V and J ends lost 6 bases and 4 bases, in that order; junction bases with no gene match: 8. CDR1 is MNHEY and CDR2 is SMNVEV in the germline V gene (reference sequence). This chain's CDR3 is CASRRTGGAVYEQYF. CDR3 nucleotide sequence: TGTGCCAGCAGGCGGACAGGGGGCGCAGTATACGAGCAGTACTTC.

This chain connects TRBV7-9 to TRBJ2-7; 7 bases fit TRBD1. The germline V gene encodes CDR1 SEHNR and CDR2 FQNEAQ (reference sequence). The length of the CDR3 is 16 residues. Trimming took 6 bases from V and 4 from J; bases not matched to a gene: 15. Here the CDR3 DNA reads TGTGCCAGCAGTCGACCCGGCGACGACAGGGCTTACGAGCAGTACTTC. Residues: CASSRPGDDRAYEQYF.

The J gene is TRBJ2-7, the V gene TRBV6-6, with D possibly being TRBD1 (5 bases). This CDR3 is built from 12 residues. The ends were cut back, 5 bases at V and 3 bases at J, with 8 bases in the middle. The V gene's germline CDR1 is MNHNY and CDR2 SVGAGI (reference sequence). CDR3 in DNA: TGTGCCAGCAGTCCCAGGGACTACGAGCAGTACTTC. This gives the protein CASSPRDYEQYF.

Points on this clone: The junction departs from the called germline gene at one end, perhaps through a read error. The CDR3 reads CARRLSSYNEQFF. The CDR3 DNA reads as TGTGCCCGCAGACTAAGCTCCTACAATGAGCAGTTCTTC. The chain couples TRBV6-5 to TRBJ2-1; D is possibly TRBD2 (5 bases). The CDR3 extends over 13 amino acids. Germline V gene data show CDR1 as MNHEY and CDR2 as SVGAGI.

V is TRBV10-1 and J is TRBJ2-3, with 13 bases that match TRBD2. CDR1 WNHNN and CDR2 SYGVQD come from the germline V gene (reference sequence). The ends lost 3 bases at V and 9 bases at J; junction bases unmatched: 6. The length of the CDR3 is 15 residues. The CDR3: CASSDTSGRAETQYF. The CDR3 DNA reads as TGCGCCAGCAGTGATACTAGCGGGAGGGCCGAGACGCAGTATTTT.

The chain combines TRBV6-5 with TRBJ2-2, with 7 bases identical to TRBD1. The junction had 3 bases not matched to a gene; V was cut back by 0 bases and J by 5 bases. Per the germline V gene, CDR1 is MNHEY and CDR2 is SVGAGI. This CDR3 region has 15 residues. CDR3 sequence (DNA): TGTGCCAGCAGTTACTCCCACAGGGGAACCGGGGAGCTGTTTTTT. Translated, it gives CASSYSHRGTGELFF.

The chain links TRBV4-2 to TRBJ2-4; possible D gene TRBD2, 6 bases. This CDR3 region has 19 residues. The V end was cut by 1 base, the J end by 0 bases, with 19 bases between. Germline CDR1 reads LGHNA; CDR2 reads YNFKEQ. The CDR3 coding sequence is TGTGCCAGCAGCCAAGTCGCTGGGGGGACCACTTTAGCCAAAAACATTCAGTACTTC. Protein sequence: CASSQVAGGTTLAKNIQYF.

The chain recombines TRBV6-1 with TRBJ1-2; D is uncertain. Trimming removed 4 bases from V and 4 bases from J, with 19 bases in between. Germline loops: CDR1 MNHNS, CDR2 SASEGT. The CDR3 is 16 residues long. The CDR3 region is CASSGKLVTLFYGYTF. The CDR3 nucleotides read TGTGCCAGCAGTGGTAAACTCGTAACCCTTTTCTATGGCTACACCTTC.

This sequence joins TRBV4-1 and TRBJ1-2, with 11 bases aligning to TRBD1. The germline V gene has CDR1 MGHRA and CDR2 YSYEKL. The CDR3 is 17 residues long. Germline trimming cut 6 bases from V and 8 bases from J; bases unmatched to any gene: 17. CDR3 in amino acids: CASRPPGQGASPGGYTF. CDR3 DNA sequence: TGCGCCAGCAGACCACCAGGACAGGGGGCGTCCCCGGGGGGCTACACCTTC.

In this sample, this clone turned up a few times. The sample contains more than one DNA sequence encoding this CDR3. The V and J genes are TRBV6-5 and TRBJ1-3, with D possibly matching TRBD1 (6 bases). In germline, CDR1 is MNHEY, CDR2 SVGAGI. Trimming took off 0 bases at V and 0 bases at J, with 9 bases between the two ends. This CDR3 spans 16 amino acids. DNA for the CDR3: TGTGCCAGCAGTTACTCCACAGGGAGCTCTGGAAACACCATATATTTT. Translation gives CASSYSTGSSGNTIYF.